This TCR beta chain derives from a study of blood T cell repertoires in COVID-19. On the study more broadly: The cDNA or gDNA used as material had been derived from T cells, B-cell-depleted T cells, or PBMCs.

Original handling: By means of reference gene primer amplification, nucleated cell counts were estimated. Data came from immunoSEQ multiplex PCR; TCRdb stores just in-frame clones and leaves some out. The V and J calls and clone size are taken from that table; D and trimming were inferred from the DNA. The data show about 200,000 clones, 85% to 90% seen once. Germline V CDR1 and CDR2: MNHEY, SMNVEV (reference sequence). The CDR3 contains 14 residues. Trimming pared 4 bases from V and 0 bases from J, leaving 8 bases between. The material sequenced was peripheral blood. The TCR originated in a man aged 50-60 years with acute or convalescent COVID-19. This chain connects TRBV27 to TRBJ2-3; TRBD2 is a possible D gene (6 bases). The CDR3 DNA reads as TGTGCCAGCAGTTGGGGGACTAGCACAGATACGCAGTATTTT. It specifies CASSWGTSTDTQYF.